These T cell receptor beta chains were read from a single sample in a study of blood T cells in healthy people across ages. TCRdb reprocessed the 5' RACE reads with MiXCR, giving one entry per CDR3 protein. The sample holds 1.4 million or so distinct CDR3 sequences, approximately 43% seen once. The sample comprised blood. All receptors derive from a young woman in good health. Each CDR3 is given with its conserved first and last residue. D genes are given only for firm matches. Clone size appears in some rows only: once, few, many, or a class for an expanded clone.

d_call j_call v_call clone_size cdr3_aa cdr3_nt
NA TRBJ2-2 TRBV27 NA CASTPASVNTGELFF TGTGCCAGCACCCCGGCTAGCGTTAACACCGGGGAGCTGTTTTTT
NA TRBJ1-1 TRBV27 NA CASSTQTYTEAFF TGTGCCAGCAGTACCCAAACGTATACTGAAGCTTTCTTT
TRBD2 TRBJ2-7 TRBV11-2 NA CASSPSLAGALNEQYF TGTGCCAGCAGCCCTTCACTAGCGGGGGCCTTAAATGAGCAGTACTTC
TRBD1 TRBJ1-4 TRBV2 once CASTPGTGGGEKLFF TGTGCCAGCACTCCAGGGACAGGGGGGGGAGAAAAACTGTTTTTT
NA TRBJ1-2 TRBV20-1 NA CSARDRPGTYGYTF TGCAGTGCTAGAGATCGGCCGGGGACCTATGGCTACACCTTC
TRBD2 TRBJ2-1 TRBV20-1 NA CSASRPSGMERETQFF TGCAGTGCTAGTAGACCTAGCGGGATGGAGCGGGAGACCCAGTTCTTC
NA TRBJ2-7 TRBV5-5 NA CASSSTGRGYNEQYF TGTGCCAGCAGCTCCACAGGGCGGGGGTACAATGAGCAGTACTTC
NA TRBJ2-4 TRBV4-2 NA CASSQDPSSAKNIQYF TGTGCCAGCAGCCAAGATCCGAGCAGCGCCAAAAACATTCAGTACTTC
NA TRBJ2-1 TRBV5-1 few CASSFAPGPYNEQFF TGCGCCAGCAGCTTCGCGCCTGGCCCCTACAATGAGCAGTTCTTC
NA TRBJ1-5 TRBV20-1 NA CSARAGQQGNQPQHF TGCAGTGCTAGAGCGGGTCAGCAAGGCAATCAGCCCCAGCATTTT
NA TRBJ1-2 TRBV20-1 NA CSAPDWTFGGNYGYTF TGCAGTGCACCAGACTGGACATTCGGGGGGAACTATGGCTACACCTTC
NA TRBJ2-1 TRBV7-9 NA CASSLGDRQLYNEQFF TGTGCCAGCAGCTTAGGAGACAGACAACTCTACAATGAGCAGTTCTTC
NA TRBJ2-1 TRBV5-5 NA CASSTYDNEQFF TGTGCCAGCAGCACGTACGACAATGAGCAGTTCTTC
NA TRBJ2-3 TRBV7-3 few CASSWTCGSSREISTDTQYF TGTGCCAGCAGCTGGACTTGCGGGTCTTCAAGAGAGATTAGCACAGATACGCAGTATTTT